This TCR beta chain was captured in a study of shared clonotypes between healthy human individuals. Study at large: Per donor, three plates held CD4 naive cells, three held CD4 memory, two held CD8 naive and one held CD8 memory.

This clone appeared a few times. This table comes from immunoSEQ multiplex PCR, and its TCRdb copy is limited to in-frame clones, with some not included. This table has 1.5 million to 1.9 million clones, 98% appearing once. The CDR3 covers 13 residues. The V gene lost 4 bases and the J gene lost 0 bases, with 6 bases spanning the gap. Germline V gene data show CDR1 as SGHRS and CDR2 as YFSETQ. The receptor was isolated from a man younger than 40 in good health. The sample taken for sequencing was naive CD4+ T cells sorted from blood. Subset described: CD45RA+ positively selected. This chain links TRBV5-1 with TRBJ2-3; unclear D gene. The CDR3 region is CASSEISTDTQYF. DNA of the CDR3: TGCGCCAGCAGCGAAATAAGCACAGATACGCAGTATTTT.